A single sample gave rise to the 18 T cell receptor beta chains below, sequenced in a study of early T cells in non-severe SARS-CoV-2 infection. TCRdb redid the calling of the 5' RACE reads with MiXCR, one entry per CDR3 protein. The table shows 35,000 to 40,000 distinct CDR3 sequences, with 5.5% to 6.5% occurring only once. The sequenced sample consisted of whole blood. Receptor source: an adult who was a healthcare worker with PCR-confirmed SARS-CoV-2 infection or an uninfected control (not recorded which).

This clonotype was seen repeatedly, ten times or more. The chain carries TRBV29-1 and TRBJ2-7, with a weak D call TRBD1 (6 bases). This CDR3 spans 11 amino acids. Germline loops: CDR1 SQVTM, CDR2 ANQGSEA. The ends were cut back, 6 bases at V and 9 bases at J, with 15 bases in the middle. CDR3 protein: CSVATQGRQYF. The CDR3 coding sequence is TGCAGCGTCGCCACCCAGGGGCGGCAGTACTTC.

This clonotype showed up many times. The junction departs from the called germline gene at one end, perhaps through a read error. J is TRBJ1-2 and V is TRBV12-3 or TRBV12-4; D is uncertain. The CDR3 runs 12 residues. In nucleotides, the CDR3 is TGTGCCAGCAGTTTGCGGGGTGGGCAGCACGACTTC. Its translation: CASSLRGGQHDF.

This rearrangement joins TRBV20-1 to TRBJ2-5; 10 bases fit TRBD1. Looked up from germline, CDR1 is DFQATT and CDR2 is SNEGSKA (reference sequence). Trimming took 1 base from V and 4 from J; bases not matched to a gene: 6. There are 15 residues in the CDR3. For the CDR3, the DNA is TGCAGTGCTAGAGGACAGGGGGCGATAGGAGAGACCCAGTACTTC. The encoded protein is CSARGQGAIGETQYF.

This clonotype was seen repeatedly, ten times or more. CDR3 protein: CASSPRDRAGDTQYF. The CDR3 nucleotides read TGTGCCAGCTCACCCCGGGACAGGGCAGGAGATACGCAGTATTTT. The V call is TRBV18, the J call TRBJ2-3; 9 bases are a match to TRBD1. This CDR3 has 15 amino acids. V was pared by 3 bases and J by 5 bases, with 6 bases of the junction left unmatched. Germline V gene lookup returns CDR1 KGHSH and CDR2 LQKENI.

This clonotype was recorded at least ten times. This chain uses TRBV29-1 with TRBJ1-2; D is unresolved. Germline V gene sequence: CDR1 SQVTM, CDR2 ANQGSEA. With 3 bases removed from V and 4 bases from J, the gap between germline ends came to 6 bases. The CDR3 is 11 residues long. This chain's CDR3 is CSVETGYGYTF. CDR3 nucleotides: TGCAGCGTTGAGACGGGCTATGGCTACACCTTC.

This clonotype was seen many times. The V call is TRBV27, the J call TRBJ1-1; 9 bases are a match to TRBD1. Germline V gene data show CDR1 as MNHEY and CDR2 as SMNVEV (reference sequence). The V and J ends lost 0 bases and 4 bases, in that order; junction bases with no gene match: 3. There are 15 residues in the CDR3. This CDR3 is CASSLSTGGATEAFF. Here the CDR3 DNA reads TGTGCCAGCAGTTTATCGACAGGGGGTGCCACTGAAGCTTTCTTT.

This clonotype was detected many times. The gene calls are TRBV29-1 and TRBJ2-7; TRBD2 is a possible D gene (5 bases). The ends were cut back, 0 bases at V and 8 bases at J, with 20 bases in the middle. CDR1 SQVTM and CDR2 ANQGSEA come from the germline V gene. The CDR3 is 15 amino acids. CDR3 sequence: CSVEDGSVSTIQQYF. DNA for the CDR3: TGCAGCGTTGAAGATGGTAGCGTTTCGACAATCCAGCAGTACTTC.

Many counts were recorded for this clonotype. The chain joins TRBV6-5 to TRBJ1-2; D is unresolved. The CDR3 contains 14 residues. Trimming cost V 6 bases and J 3 bases, with 14 bases left between them. Germline V gene sequence: CDR1 MNHEY, CDR2 SVGAGI. The CDR3 is CASSPGRTYYGYTF. CDR3 nucleotide sequence: TGTGCCAGCAGCCCAGGCAGGACCTACTATGGCTACACCTTC.

This clonotype was counted many times. The J gene is TRBJ1-2, the V gene TRBV6-4; unclear D gene. The germline V gene has CDR1 MRHNA and CDR2 SNTAGT. The CDR3 is 16 amino acids. V dropped 2 bases and J dropped 0 bases, with 13 bases sitting between them. This CDR3 is CASSDTWTGANYGYTF. CDR3 DNA sequence: TGTGCCAGCAGTGACACCTGGACGGGAGCTAACTATGGCTACACCTTC.

The chain couples TRBV7-2 to TRBJ1-6; tentative D call: TRBD1 (6 bases). Germline lookup yields CDR1 SGHTA and CDR2 FQGNSA. CDR3 length: 16 amino acids. Trimming took 2 bases from V and 10 from J, leaving 18 bases between them. CDR3 coding DNA: TGTGCCAGCAGCTTATCGGGGGGGCGAGTCTGGTCACCCCTCCACTTT. This encodes CASSLSGGRVWSPLHF.

The chain uses TRBV20-1 and TRBJ2-5; maybe TRBD2 (6 bases). CDR1 is DFQATT, CDR2 SNEGSKA, per germline (reference sequence). V was clipped by 3 bases and J by 5 bases, with 10 bases between them. This CDR3 has 12 amino acids. The CDR3 DNA is TGCAGTGCTAGTCAGGGACTGGAGACCCAGTACTTC. Its translation: CSASQGLETQYF.

In its sample, this clonotype was seen many times. The chain uses TRBV2 and TRBJ2-5; TRBD2 matches 7 bases. The V and J ends lost 6 bases and 1 base, in that order; junction bases with no gene match: 2. Germline CDR1 is SNHLY and CDR2 is FYNNEI. CDR3 length: 13 amino acids. CDR3 bases: TGTGCCAGCAGCCGGGGGGTCCAAGAGACCCAGTACTTC. As protein: CASSRGVQETQYF.

This clonotype was seen many times. The chain employs TRBV20-1 and TRBJ2-2; D may be TRBD2 (7 bases). Per germline, CDR1 DFQATT and CDR2 SNEGSKA (reference sequence). The CDR3 is made up of 14 amino acids. The CDR3 spells CSQRDTLNTGELFF. The CDR3 DNA follows: TGCAGCCAGCGGGACACCCTAAACACCGGGGAGCTGTTTTTT.

This clonotype was seen ten or more times. This chain links TRBV4-2 with TRBJ2-2, with 8 bases matching TRBD2. Losses at the gene ends were 5 bases for V and 1 base for J; bases not matched to a gene: 3. From germline, CDR1 is LGHNA and CDR2 YNFKEQ. The CDR3 loop spans 15 amino acids. The CDR3: CASSNSGKNTGELFF. The CDR3 nucleotides are TGTGCCAGCAGCAATAGCGGGAAGAACACCGGGGAGCTGTTTTTT.

This clonotype was seen many times. The rearrangement joins TRBV6-6 to TRBJ2-7, with TRBD1 matching 12 bases. V lost 6 bases, J lost 5 bases, and 5 bases stayed unmatched. This CDR3 contains 14 residues. The germline V gene encodes CDR1 MNHNY and CDR2 SVGAGI (reference sequence). The CDR3 sequence: CASRTGTGGNEQYF. Here the CDR3 DNA reads TGTGCCAGCAGAACCGGGACAGGGGGCAACGAGCAGTACTTC.

This clonotype was picked up many times. The V call is TRBV5-1, the J call TRBJ1-2; D is unclear. The CDR3 length is 15 residues. The V end lost 2 bases, the J end lost 7 bases, and 18 bases lay between the germline ends. Germline V CDR1 and CDR2: SGHRS, YFSETQ. CDR3 in DNA: TGCGCCAGCAGCTTTACAGACCAACTAAGCCCTGGCTACACCTTC. Its protein is CASSFTDQLSPGYTF.

This clonotype was seen many times. The chain links TRBV27 to TRBJ2-7; 7 bases align to TRBD1. Trimming removed 6 bases from V and 1 base from J; junction bases left unmatched: 9. The CDR3 sequence is 15 residues long. Germline V lookup: CDR1 MNHEY, CDR2 SMNVEV (reference sequence). For the CDR3, the DNA is TGTGCCAGCAGCCCGAAGACAGGGCCTTCCTACGAGCAGTACTTC. Residues: CASSPKTGPSYEQYF.

This clonotype was counted ten times or more. The chain has TRBV27 and TRBJ1-5, with D possibly matching TRBD1 (5 bases). This CDR3 comprises 16 residues. V lost 6 bases to trimming and J lost 3 bases, with 18 bases between them. The germline V gene has CDR1 MNHEY and CDR2 SMNVEV (reference sequence). Here the CDR3 reads CASRGTGGMSNQPQHF. The DNA of the CDR3 is TGTGCCAGCAGGGGCACGGGGGGTATGTCCAATCAGCCCCAGCATTTT.